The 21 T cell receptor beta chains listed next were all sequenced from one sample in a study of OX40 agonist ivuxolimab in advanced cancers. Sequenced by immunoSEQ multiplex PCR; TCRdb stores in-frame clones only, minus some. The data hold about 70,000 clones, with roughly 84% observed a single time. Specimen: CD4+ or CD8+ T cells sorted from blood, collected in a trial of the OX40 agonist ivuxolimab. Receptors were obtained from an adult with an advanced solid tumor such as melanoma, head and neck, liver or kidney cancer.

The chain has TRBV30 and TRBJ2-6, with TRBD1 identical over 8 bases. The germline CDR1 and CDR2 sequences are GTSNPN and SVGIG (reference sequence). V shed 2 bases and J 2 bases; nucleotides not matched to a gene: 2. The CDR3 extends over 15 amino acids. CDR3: CAWSRTGTGANVLTF. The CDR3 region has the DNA TGTGCCTGGAGTAGGACAGGGACTGGGGCCAACGTCCTGACTTTC.

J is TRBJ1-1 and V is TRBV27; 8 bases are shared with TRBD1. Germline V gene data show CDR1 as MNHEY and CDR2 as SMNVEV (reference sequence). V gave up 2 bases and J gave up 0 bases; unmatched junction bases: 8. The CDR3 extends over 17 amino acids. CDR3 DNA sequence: TGTGCCAGCAGTTTAGAAGGGACAGGAGGCATGAACACTGAAGCTTTCTTT. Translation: CASSLEGTGGMNTEAFF.

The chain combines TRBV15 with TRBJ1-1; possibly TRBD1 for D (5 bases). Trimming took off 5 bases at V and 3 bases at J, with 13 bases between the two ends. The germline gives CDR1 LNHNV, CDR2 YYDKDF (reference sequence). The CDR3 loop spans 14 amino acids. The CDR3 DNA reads TGTGCCACCAGCGGAAGTAGGGGTTACACTGAAGCTTTCTTT. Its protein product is CATSGSRGYTEAFF.

The CDR3 DNA is TGTGCCAGCAGCCGCGGGACAGGGGTCTTGGATACGCAGTATTTT. This gives the protein CASSRGTGVLDTQYF. The genes are TRBV4-2 and TRBJ2-3; 10 bases match TRBD1. Germline assignment: CDR1 LGHNA and CDR2 YNFKEQ. The CDR3 totals 15 residues. Germline trimming cut 4 bases from V and 6 bases from J; bases unmatched to any gene: 7.

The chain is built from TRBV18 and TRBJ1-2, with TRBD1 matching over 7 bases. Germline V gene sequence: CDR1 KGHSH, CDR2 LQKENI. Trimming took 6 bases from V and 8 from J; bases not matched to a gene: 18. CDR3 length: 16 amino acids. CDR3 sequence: CASSPRQGRRVEGYTF. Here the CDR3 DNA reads TGTGCCAGCTCGCCTAGACAGGGAAGGCGAGTAGAGGGCTACACCTTC. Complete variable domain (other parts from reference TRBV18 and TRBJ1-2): NAGVMQNPRHLVRRRGQEARLRCSPMKGHSHVYWYRQLPEEGLKFMVYLQKENIIDESGMPKERFSAEFPKEGPSILRIQQVVRGDSAAYFCASSPRQGRRVEGYTFGSGTRLTVV.

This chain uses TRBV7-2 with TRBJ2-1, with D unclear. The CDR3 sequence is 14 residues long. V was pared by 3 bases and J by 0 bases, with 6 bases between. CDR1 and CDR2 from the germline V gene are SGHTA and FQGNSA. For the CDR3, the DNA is TGTGCCAGCAGCTTCAGCGACTCCTACAATGAGCAGTTCTTC. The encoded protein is CASSFSDSYNEQFF.

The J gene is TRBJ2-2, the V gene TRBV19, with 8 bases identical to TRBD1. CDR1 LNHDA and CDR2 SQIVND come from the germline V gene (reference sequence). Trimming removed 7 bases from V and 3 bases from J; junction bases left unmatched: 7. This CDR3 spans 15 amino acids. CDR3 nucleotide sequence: TGTGCCAGTAACAGGGGGGACGGCGACACCGGGGAGCTGTTTTTT. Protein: CASNRGDGDTGELFF.

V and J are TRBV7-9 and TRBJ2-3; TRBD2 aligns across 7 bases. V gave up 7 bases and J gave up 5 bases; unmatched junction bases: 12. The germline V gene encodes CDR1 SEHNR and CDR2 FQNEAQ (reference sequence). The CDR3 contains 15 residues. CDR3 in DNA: TGTGCCAGCAATGCCGGGACTACCCCCCTAGATACGCAGTATTTT. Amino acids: CASNAGTTPLDTQYF.

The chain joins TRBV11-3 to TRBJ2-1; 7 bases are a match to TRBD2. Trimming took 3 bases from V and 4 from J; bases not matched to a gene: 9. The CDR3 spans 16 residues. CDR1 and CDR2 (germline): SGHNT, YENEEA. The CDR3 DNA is TGTGCCAGCAGCTTGAGGGTGGCTAGCGGTTACAATGAGCAGTTCTTC. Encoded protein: CASSLRVASGYNEQFF.

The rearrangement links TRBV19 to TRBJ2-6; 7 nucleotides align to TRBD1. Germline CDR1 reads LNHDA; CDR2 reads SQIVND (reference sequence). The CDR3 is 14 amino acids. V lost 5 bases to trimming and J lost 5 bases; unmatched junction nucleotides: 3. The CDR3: CASSSTGRANVLTF. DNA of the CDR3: TGTGCCAGTAGTTCGACAGGGCGGGCCAACGTCCTGACTTTC.

CDR3 in amino acids: CSPRQKAFITYNEQFF. The CDR3 bases are TGCAGCCCCAGACAGAAAGCTTTTATCACCTACAATGAGCAGTTCTTC. The V call is TRBV29-1, the J call TRBJ2-1, with a tentative D call TRBD1 (5 bases). In germline, CDR1 is SQVTM, CDR2 ANQGSEA. Trimming removed 8 bases at V and 2 bases at J, with 22 bases between. There are 16 residues in the CDR3.

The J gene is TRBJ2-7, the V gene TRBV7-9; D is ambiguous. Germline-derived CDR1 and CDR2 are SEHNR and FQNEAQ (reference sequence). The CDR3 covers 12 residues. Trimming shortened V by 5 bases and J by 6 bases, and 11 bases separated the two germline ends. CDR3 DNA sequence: TGTGCCAGCAGCCCCCCGGGTCCCGAGCAGTACTTC. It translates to CASSPPGPEQYF.

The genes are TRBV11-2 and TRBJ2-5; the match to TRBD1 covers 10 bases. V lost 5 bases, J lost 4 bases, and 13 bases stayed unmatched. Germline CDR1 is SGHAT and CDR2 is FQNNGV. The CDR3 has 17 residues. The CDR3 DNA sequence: TGTGCCAGCAGCCCAGCGGGATGGACAGGGGGTAGAGAGACCCAGTACTTC. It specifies CASSPAGWTGGRETQYF.

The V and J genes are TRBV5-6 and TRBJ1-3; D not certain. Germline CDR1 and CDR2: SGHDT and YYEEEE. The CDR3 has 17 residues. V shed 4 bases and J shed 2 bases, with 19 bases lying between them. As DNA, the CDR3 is TGTGCCAGCAGCCCCCAGGAGCGCCCGGTCACTGGAAACACCATATATTTT. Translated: CASSPQERPVTGNTIYF.

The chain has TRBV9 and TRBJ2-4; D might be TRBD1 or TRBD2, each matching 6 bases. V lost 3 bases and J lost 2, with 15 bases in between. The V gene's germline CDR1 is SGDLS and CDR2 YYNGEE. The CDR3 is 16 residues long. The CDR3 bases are TGTGCCAGCAGCGCCGAAGGAGGGGGTACCAAAAACATTCAGTACTTC. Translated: CASSAEGGGTKNIQYF.

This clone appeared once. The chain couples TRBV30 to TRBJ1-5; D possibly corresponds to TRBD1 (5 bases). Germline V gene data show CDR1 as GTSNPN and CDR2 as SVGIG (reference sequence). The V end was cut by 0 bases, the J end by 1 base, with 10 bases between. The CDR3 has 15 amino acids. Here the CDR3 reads CAWSVRTGSNQPQHF. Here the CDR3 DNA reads TGTGCCTGGAGTGTACGAACAGGCAGCAATCAGCCCCAGCATTTT.

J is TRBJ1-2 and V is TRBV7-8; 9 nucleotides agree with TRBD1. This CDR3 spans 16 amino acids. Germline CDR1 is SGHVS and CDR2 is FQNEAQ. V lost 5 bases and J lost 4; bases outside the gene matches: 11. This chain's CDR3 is CASSPLGQGLLYGYTF. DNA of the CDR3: TGTGCCAGCAGCCCGCTCGGACAGGGGTTGCTCTATGGCTACACCTTC.

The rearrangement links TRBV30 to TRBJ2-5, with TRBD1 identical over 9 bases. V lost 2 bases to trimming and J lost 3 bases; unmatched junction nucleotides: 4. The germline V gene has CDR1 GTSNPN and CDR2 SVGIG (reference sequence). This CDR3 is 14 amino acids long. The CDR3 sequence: CAWSSGTGKETQYF. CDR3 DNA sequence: TGTGCCTGGAGTTCCGGGACAGGGAAAGAGACCCAGTACTTC.

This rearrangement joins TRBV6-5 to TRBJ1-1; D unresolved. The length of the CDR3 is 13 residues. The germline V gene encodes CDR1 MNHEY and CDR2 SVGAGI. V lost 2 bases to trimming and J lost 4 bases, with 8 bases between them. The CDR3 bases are TGTGCCAGCAGTTACAAGGATTTCACTGAAGCTTTCTTT. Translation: CASSYKDFTEAFF.

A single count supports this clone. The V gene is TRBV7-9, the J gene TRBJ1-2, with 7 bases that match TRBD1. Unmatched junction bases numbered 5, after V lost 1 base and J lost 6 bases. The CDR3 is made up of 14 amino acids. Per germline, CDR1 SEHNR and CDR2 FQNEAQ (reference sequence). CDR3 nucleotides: TGTGCCAGCAGCTTAGGACAGGGAGGGAATGGCTACACCTTC. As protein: CASSLGQGGNGYTF. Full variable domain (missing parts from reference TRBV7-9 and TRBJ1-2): DTGVSQNPRHKITKRGQNVTFRCDPISEHNRLYWYRQTLGQGPEFLTYFQNEAQLEKSRLLSDRFSAERPKGSFSTLEIQRTEQGDSAMYLCASSLGQGGNGYTFGSGTRLTVV.

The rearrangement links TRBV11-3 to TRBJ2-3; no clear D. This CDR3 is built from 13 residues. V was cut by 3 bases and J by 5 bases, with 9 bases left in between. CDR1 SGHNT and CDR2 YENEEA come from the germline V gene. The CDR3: CASSFLNLDTQYF. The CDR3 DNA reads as TGTGCCAGCAGCTTCCTAAACCTAGATACGCAGTATTTT.